What follows are 18 T cell receptor beta chains derived from one specimen sequenced in a study of T cells in Graves' hyperthyroidism and ophthalmopathy. The source material, RNA transcripts, was used to amplify TCR beta CDR3 regions. TCR CDR3 regions were first amplified by RT-PCR with HTBI primers. TCRdb re-called the multiplex PCR reads with MiXCR, one entry per CDR3 protein. The repertoire holds about 610,000 distinct CDR3 sequences, with about 14% as singletons. Sample: blood. All receptors derive from a woman aged 35 to 49 with Graves' ophthalmopathy.

In this sample, this clonotype turned up many times. The genes are TRBV4-3 and TRBJ2-7; D could derive from TRBD1 or TRBD2 (5 bases each). V lost 1 base to trimming and J lost 5 bases, with 15 bases between them. The CDR3 loop spans 15 amino acids. Germline loops: CDR1 LGHNA, CDR2 YSLEER. DNA for the CDR3: TGCGCCAGCAGCCAAGGGGCAGGGAGTAGGGACGAGCAGTACTTC. Protein product: CASSQGAGSRDEQYF.

This clonotype was recorded many times. The rearrangement uses TRBV12-5 and TRBJ2-1; 8 bases are a match to TRBD1. The V and J ends lost 5 bases and 7 bases, in that order; junction bases with no gene match: 10. Germline V CDR1 and CDR2: LGHNT, FRNRAP. This CDR3 is 15 amino acids long. CDR3 DNA: TGTGCTAGTGGTCTTACAGGGGGGCCGGGGAATGAGCAGTTCTTC. Amino acid sequence: CASGLTGGPGNEQFF.

This clonotype came up many times. The CDR3 protein is CASSTTSAYEQYF. The CDR3 DNA sequence: TGTGCCAGCAGTACAACTAGCGCCTACGAGCAGTACTTC. The rearrangement uses TRBV12-3 or TRBV12-4 and TRBJ2-7; 7 nucleotides line up with TRBD2. The CDR3 is 13 amino acids. The V gene end was trimmed by 5 bases and the J gene end by 2 bases; junction bases not matched to a gene: 3.

This sequence joins TRBV28 and TRBJ2-5, with D uncertain. Trimming pared 4 bases from V and 2 bases from J, leaving 11 bases between. Looked up from germline, CDR1 is MDHEN and CDR2 is SYDVKM. The CDR3 has 14 residues. CDR3 sequence (DNA): TGTGCCAGCAGTTCCCACGACATACAAGAGACCCAGTACTTC. It specifies CASSSHDIQETQYF. Supplemented by reference TRBV28 and TRBJ2-5, the full variable domain reads DVKVTQSSRYLVKRTGEKVFLECVQDMDHENMFWYRQDPGLGLRLIYFSYDVKMKEKGDIPEGYSVSREKKERFSLILESASTNQTSMYLCASSSHDIQETQYFGPGTRLLVL.

This clonotype has at least ten counts. This chain uses TRBV6-5 with TRBJ1-1, with D hard to call. The germline V gene encodes CDR1 MNHEY and CDR2 SVGAGI. This CDR3 comprises 14 residues. The ends were cut back, 0 bases at V and 1 base at J, with 6 bases in the middle. The CDR3 loop is CASSYSPGNTEAFF. The CDR3 nucleotides read TGTGCCAGCAGTTACTCGCCAGGGAACACTGAAGCTTTCTTT.

The CDR3 sequence is CASSSDSNTYEQYF. The CDR3 DNA reads TGTGCCAGCAGTTCGGACAGCAATACCTACGAGCAGTACTTC. J is TRBJ2-7 and V is TRBV6-2 or TRBV6-3; maybe TRBD1 (6 bases). This CDR3 contains 14 residues. The V end lost 4 bases, the J end lost 2 bases, and 12 bases lay between the germline ends. In germline, CDR1 is MNHEY, CDR2 SVGEGT.

This clonotype has a single count. The rearrangement links TRBV12-3 or TRBV12-4 to TRBJ2-5, with 15 nucleotides matching TRBD2. The CDR3 is 15 residues long. With V trimmed by 5 bases and J by 5 bases, 3 bases remained unmatched. DNA for the CDR3: TGTGCCAGCAGTACCGGGACTAGCGGGAGGGAGACCCAGTACTTC. Its protein product is CASSTGTSGRETQYF.

This chain joins TRBV7-2 and TRBJ2-5; 12 bases map to TRBD2. Unmatched junction bases numbered 3, after V lost 4 bases and J lost 0 bases. CDR1 SGHTA and CDR2 FQGNSA come from the germline V gene. The CDR3 totals 16 residues. CDR3 sequence: CASSSTSGRNQETQYF. The CDR3 bases are TGTGCCAGCAGCTCAACTAGCGGGAGGAACCAAGAGACCCAGTACTTC.

The chain carries TRBV5-1 and TRBJ2-7, with TRBD2 identical over 11 bases. Per germline, CDR1 SGHRS and CDR2 YFSETQ. The CDR3 totals 16 residues. V lost 3 bases to trimming and J lost 3 bases; unmatched junction nucleotides: 8. CDR3: CASSYELAGEGYEQYF. CDR3 DNA: TGCGCCAGCAGCTACGAACTAGCGGGAGAAGGCTACGAGCAGTACTTC.

The chain is built from TRBV6-5 and TRBJ1-2; the D is unclear. This CDR3 spans 13 amino acids. Germline-derived CDR1 and CDR2 are MNHEY and SVGAGI. V lost 0 bases and J 8 bases, leaving 10 bases between the germline ends. The CDR3 loop is CASSYSGEGGYTF. The CDR3 region has the DNA TGTGCCAGCAGTTACTCCGGTGAGGGAGGCTACACCTTC.

This clonotype was detected a few times. The chain carries TRBV5-1 and TRBJ1-2; weak D call: TRBD1 (6 bases). Germline V lookup: CDR1 SGHRS, CDR2 YFSETQ. The CDR3 is 14 residues long. Trimming pared 4 bases from V and 4 bases from J, leaving 14 bases between. The CDR3 nucleotides read TGCGCCAGCAGCCCTGGGGTGGGGGCCTATGGCTACACCTTC. It translates to CASSPGVGAYGYTF.

This clonotype was observed a handful of times. The CDR3 sequence: CSARDRRAGQVLTEAFF. For the CDR3, the DNA is TGCAGTGCTAGAGACAGACGCGCGGGACAGGTACTTACTGAAGCTTTCTTT. J is TRBJ1-1 and V is TRBV20-1; 8 bases are a match to TRBD1. CDR3 length: 17 amino acids. With 0 bases clipped from V and 5 bases from J, the junction kept 14 bases outside the gene matches. Germline V lookup: CDR1 DFQATT, CDR2 SNEGSKA (reference sequence).

The V and J genes are TRBV29-1 and TRBJ2-7; D may be TRBD1 or TRBD2 (6 bases each). The V gene's germline CDR1 is SQVTM and CDR2 ANQGSEA. The CDR3 totals 11 residues. The V end lost 8 bases, the J end lost 7 bases, and 15 bases lay between the germline ends. The CDR3 loop is CSPGGEVEQYF. Written as DNA, the CDR3 is TGCAGCCCCGGGGGCGAGGTAGAGCAGTACTTC.

The rearrangement joins TRBV5-8 to TRBJ1-5; 7 nucleotides match TRBD1. The CDR3 length is 15 residues. CDR1 SGHTS and CDR2 YDEGEE come from the germline V gene. V lost 3 bases, J lost 6 bases, and 9 bases stayed unmatched. CDR3 bases: TGTGCCAGCAGCTCCTCACCGGCAGGGGGTCAGCCCCAGCATTTT. This sequence encodes CASSSSPAGGQPQHF.

CDR3 region: CASSAGTGASETQYF. For the CDR3, the DNA is TGTGCCAGCAGCGCCGGGACAGGGGCTTCAGAGACCCAGTACTTC. The chain combines TRBV9 with TRBJ2-5; TRBD1 matches 10 bases. Unmatched junction bases numbered 6, after V lost 3 bases and J lost 4 bases. CDR3 length: 15 amino acids. The V gene's germline CDR1 is SGDLS and CDR2 YYNGEE.

As to this clonotype: The junction departs from the called germline gene at one end, perhaps through a read error. V usage is TRBV5-1 and J usage is TRBJ1-1; D perhaps matches TRBD1 (6 bases). Per the germline V gene, CDR1 is SGHRS and CDR2 is YFSETQ. The CDR3 runs to 18 residues. This chain's CDR3 is CASSLGATTGPRNAEAFF. The CDR3 DNA sequence: TGCGCCAGCAGCTTGGGGGCCACAACAGGGCCCCGGAACGCTGAAGCTTTCTTT.

This clonotype was seen at least ten times. V usage is TRBV20-1 and J usage is TRBJ2-5; 9 nucleotides match TRBD1. CDR1 DFQATT and CDR2 SNEGSKA come from the germline V gene (reference sequence). V lost 5 bases, J lost 2 bases, and 9 bases stayed unmatched. This CDR3 contains 15 residues. CDR3 coding DNA: TGCAGTGCTGGCCGCACGACAGGGGGGCAAGAGACCCAGTACTTC. It is translated as CSAGRTTGGQETQYF.

This clonotype was seen many times. V usage is TRBV6-5 and J usage is TRBJ1-1; D may be TRBD1 (6 bases). CDR1 is MNHEY and CDR2 is SVGAGI in the germline V gene. The CDR3 totals 15 residues. Trimming removed 3 bases at V and 5 bases at J, with 16 bases between. This CDR3 reads CASSYTSMRGTEAFF. CDR3 coding DNA: TGTGCCAGCAGTTATACGTCAATGAGGGGGACTGAAGCTTTCTTT.